The sample holds a few counts of the clone carrying this TCR beta chain. Germline values: CDR1 MNHEY, CDR2 SMNVEV (reference sequence). CDR3 length equals 15 residues. The V end lost 8 bases, the J end lost 10 bases, and 23 bases lay between the germline ends. The sample is drawn from a study of blood T cell repertoires in COVID-19. Produced via immunoSEQ multiplex PCR; TCRdb's table is partial and in-frame only. The repertoire holds tens of thousands of clones, about four fifths seen once, with about an eighth in the top ten. Sequences were obtained from peripheral blood. The receptor was isolated from a man aged 50 or older with COVID-19, enrolled during active disease. This chain uses TRBV27 with TRBJ1-4, with D perhaps TRBD1 (6 bases). The CDR3 loop reads CASSRGGGQFRKLFF. The CDR3 DNA is TGTGCCAGCTCCAGGGGCGGAGGACAGTTTAGAAAACTGTTTTTT.